This passage covers 16 T cell receptor beta chains from one sample sequenced in a study of response to subunit inactivated influenza vaccine. TCRdb reprocessed the RT-PCR reads with MiXCR, giving one entry per CDR3 protein. The sample records hundreds of thousands of distinct CDR3 sequences, 11% being singletons. These same records also appear under a second study, on T cells expressing NK-cell markers. From that report: Synthesis of TCR beta cDNA relied on 5'RACE template switching carrying UMIs.

The sample here was PBMCs from blood, taken on the day of vaccination. The origin of the receptors is a man aged 50 to 60 who received an inactivated influenza vaccine.

This clonotype turned up a few times. The CDR3 DNA is TGTGCCAGCAAATCCTCTAGCGGGGGAAACTACAATGAGCAGTTCTTC. Its translation is CASKSSSGGNYNEQFF. The chain employs TRBV7-2 and TRBJ2-1; 10 nucleotides match TRBD2. CDR1 is SGHTA, CDR2 FQGNSA, per germline. Losses at the gene ends were 7 bases for V and 3 bases for J; bases not matched to a gene: 9. The CDR3 length is 16 residues.

This clonotype was seen ten or more times. This sequence joins TRBV10-3 and TRBJ2-1, with D uncertain. The CDR3 totals 16 residues. V gave up 0 bases and J gave up 7 bases, with 16 bases separating them. Germline CDR1 reads ENHRY; CDR2 reads SYGVKD. Written as DNA, the CDR3 is TGTGCCATCAGTGAGTCTGTGCGGAGTAGGGCGAATGAGCAGTTCTTC. Translated, it gives CAISESVRSRANEQFF.

This clonotype appeared a few times. J is TRBJ2-2 and V is TRBV12-3 or TRBV12-4; D might be TRBD1 (6 bases). The CDR3 loop spans 13 amino acids. The V and J ends lost 6 bases and 6 bases respectively, with 11 bases between them. CDR3 in DNA: TGTGCCAGCAGAGCAGGGGAAGCCGGGGAGCTGTTTTTT. Its translation: CASRAGEAGELFF.

This clonotype showed up many times. The rearrangement joins TRBV5-1 to TRBJ2-2; 8 bases align to TRBD1. Germline loops: CDR1 SGHRS, CDR2 YFSETQ. The length of the CDR3 is 16 residues. J lost 2 bases, V lost 2 bases, and 5 bases had no gene match. DNA for the CDR3: TGCGCCAGCAGCTTTCTCGGACAGGGCAACACCGGGGAGCTGTTTTTT. As protein: CASSFLGQGNTGELFF.

This clonotype has only a few counts. The chain recombines TRBV15 with TRBJ2-5; TRBD1 agrees at 9 bases. CDR3 length: 16 amino acids. Germline values: CDR1 LNHNV, CDR2 YYDKDF (reference sequence). With V trimmed by 3 bases and J by 0 bases, 5 bases remained unmatched. In DNA form, the CDR3 reads TGTGCCACCAGCAGGGACAGGGGAACGTACCAAGAGACCCAGTACTTC. It encodes CATSRDRGTYQETQYF. The variable domain in full, completed from reference TRBV15 and TRBJ2-5, reads DAMVIQNPRYQVTQFGKPVTLSCSQTLNHNVMYWYQQKSSQAPKLLFHYYDKDFNNEADTPDNFQSRRPNTSFCFLDIRSPGLGDTAMYLCATSRDRGTYQETQYFGPGTRLLVL.

V gene TRBV3-1 combines with J gene TRBJ1-3; D ambiguous. The CDR3 extends over 14 amino acids. CDR1 and CDR2 (germline): LGHDT, YNNKEL (reference sequence). The germline V and J ends were trimmed by 1 base and 5 bases, with 9 bases remaining between them. CDR3 in amino acids: CASSQGTNRNTIYF. DNA of the CDR3: TGTGCCAGCAGCCAAGGGACGAACCGAAACACCATATATTTT.

This clonotype was seen a handful of times. V is TRBV7-2 and J is TRBJ2-2, with D unresolved. The length of the CDR3 is 12 residues. Germline values: CDR1 SGHTA, CDR2 FQGNSA. The germline V and J ends were trimmed by 7 bases and 3 bases, with 6 bases remaining between them. The CDR3 nucleotides are TGTGCCAGCACATGGCACACCGGGGAGCTGTTTTTT. It translates to CASTWHTGELFF. Using reference TRBV7-2 and TRBJ2-2 for the parts outside the CDR3, the full variable domain is GAGVSQSPSNKVTEKGKDVELRCDPISGHTALYWYRQSLGQGLEFLIYFQGNSAPDKSGLPSDRFSAERTGGSVSTLTIQRTQQEDSAVYLCASTWHTGELFFGEGSRLTVL.

This chain links TRBV4-3 with TRBJ2-7; TRBD2 agrees at 11 bases. Trimming at V came to 0 bases and at J to 4 bases, leaving 5 bases not matched to a gene. CDR1 and CDR2 (germline): LGHNA, YSLEER. The CDR3 runs to 16 residues. The CDR3: CASSQDPGLAVYEQYF. The CDR3 coding sequence is TGCGCCAGCAGCCAAGACCCGGGACTAGCGGTATACGAGCAGTACTTC.

The gene calls are TRBV2 and TRBJ2-2, with 12 bases lining up with TRBD2. Germline CDR1 is SNHLY and CDR2 is FYNNEI. J was trimmed by 5 bases and V by 6 bases; bases with no gene match: 7. The CDR3 runs 16 residues. CDR3 nucleotides: TGTGCCAGCAGACTTGGGACTAGCGGGCCAACCGGGGAGCTGTTTTTT. Residues: CASRLGTSGPTGELFF.

This clonotype was counted a single time. This chain links TRBV5-6 with TRBJ2-4, with D possibly matching TRBD1 (6 bases). Germline V gene data show CDR1 as SGHDT and CDR2 as YYEEEE. This CDR3 comprises 16 residues. Trimming pared 2 bases from V and 9 bases from J, leaving 21 bases between. The CDR3 region has the DNA TGTGCCAGCAGCTTCGAAGCAGGGGCGTTGAATGGCATTCAGTACTTC. This codes for CASSFEAGALNGIQYF.

This clonotype was seen a few times. The chain uses TRBV7-2 and TRBJ1-2; 12 nucleotides align to TRBD1. V lost 4 bases to trimming and J lost 3 bases; unmatched junction nucleotides: 3. The CDR3 sequence is 15 residues long. The germline CDR1 and CDR2 sequences are SGHTA and FQGNSA. The CDR3, as DNA: TGTGCCAGCAGCTATGGGACAGGGGGCCACTATGGCTACACCTTC. This codes for CASSYGTGGHYGYTF.

This clonotype was picked up a small number of times. The chain has TRBV7-2 and TRBJ2-7; 7 nucleotides align to TRBD2. The J segment lost 2 bases and the V segment lost 3 bases, leaving 7 bases of the junction unmatched. Per the germline V gene, CDR1 is SGHTA and CDR2 is FQGNSA. This CDR3 spans 15 amino acids. In nucleotides, the CDR3 is TGTGCCAGCAGCTTCGTCGGGGGAGGGCCCTACGAGCAGTACTTC. Protein: CASSFVGGGPYEQYF.

The chain is built from TRBV5-1 and TRBJ2-7; the match to TRBD2 covers 7 bases. There are 14 residues in the CDR3. V was pared by 5 bases and J by 0 bases, with 5 bases of the junction left unmatched. Germline V CDR1 and CDR2: SGHRS, YFSETQ. CDR3 bases: TGCGCCAGCAGGGGACTATCCAGCTCCTACGAGCAGTACTTC. Translated, it gives CASRGLSSSYEQYF. The full variable domain, completed using reference TRBV5-1 and TRBJ2-7, is KAGVTQTPRYLIKTRGQQVTLSCSPISGHRSVSWYQQTPGQGLQFLFEYFSETQRNKGNFPGRFSGRQFSNSRSEMNVSTLELGDSALYLCASRGLSSSYEQYFGPGTRLTVT.

This chain links TRBV15 with TRBJ2-7; 15 nucleotides agree with TRBD2. In germline, CDR1 is LNHNV, CDR2 YYDKDF (reference sequence). The CDR3 contains 14 residues. V lost 8 bases and J lost 5; bases outside the gene matches: 4. The DNA for the CDR3 is TGTGCCACCGGGACTAGCGGGAGGATCCACGAGCAGTACTTC. This gives the protein CATGTSGRIHEQYF. Complete variable domain (other parts from reference TRBV15 and TRBJ2-7): DAMVIQNPRYQVTQFGKPVTLSCSQTLNHNVMYWYQQKSSQAPKLLFHYYDKDFNNEADTPDNFQSRRPNTSFCFLDIRSPGLGDTAMYLCATGTSGRIHEQYFGPGTRLTVT.

This clonotype was seen more than once but under ten times. The chain is built from TRBV6-1 and TRBJ2-3; the match to TRBD2 covers 11 bases. The CDR3 consists of 17 residues. CDR1 is MNHNS, CDR2 SASEGT, per germline. With V trimmed by 6 bases and J by 5 bases, 13 bases remained unmatched. The CDR3 is CASSQRPLAGGLDTQYF. The DNA of the CDR3 is TGTGCCAGCAGCCAACGCCCCCTAGCGGGGGGATTAGATACGCAGTATTTT.

Only a few counts were recorded for this clonotype. The V call is TRBV7-2, the J call TRBJ2-7; 10 nucleotides match TRBD1. V shed 6 bases, J shed 1 base, and the junction held 6 bases outside the gene matches. The germline gives CDR1 SGHTA, CDR2 FQGNSA. The CDR3 is made up of 15 amino acids. CDR3 DNA sequence: TGTGCCAGCAGGGTTGCGGGACAGGGGTCCTACGAGCAGTACTTC. It yields the protein CASRVAGQGSYEQYF.